This T cell receptor (beta chain) was retrieved from a study of control samples from healthy donors and cancer patients. CDR3 length: 12 amino acids. Looked up from germline, CDR1 is SGHTA and CDR2 is FQGNSA. V was shortened by 4 bases and J by 3 bases, with 6 bases between the two germline ends. The method was immunoSEQ multiplex PCR; TCRdb's version includes in-frame clones alone and lacks a portion of them. The sample has 200,000 to 250,000 clones, about 93% seen once. This sequence was found in a man aged 45-65 years in good health. Sequenced input: blood. This chain uses TRBV7-2 with TRBJ1-1; D not certain. The CDR3 DNA reads as TGTGCCAGCAGCTCAAGATACACTGAAGCTTTCTTT. Protein sequence: CASSSRYTEAFF.